Below, 28 T cell receptor beta chains from the same sample are listed, as sequenced in a study of blood T cell repertoires in COVID-19. The method was immunoSEQ multiplex PCR; TCRdb's version includes in-frame clones alone and lacks a portion of them. The top ten hold 8.2% of the sample, which has around 50,000 clones, around 80% seen once. The material sequenced was peripheral blood. All receptors derive from a woman of 80 years or more with acute or convalescent COVID-19.

This chain joins TRBV5-1 and TRBJ1-5; D remains unclear. CDR3 length equals 17 residues. The germline V gene encodes CDR1 SGHRS and CDR2 YFSETQ. Deletions cut 2 bases from V and 0 bases from J, with 15 bases between. CDR3 residues: CASSLHPTAYSNQPQHF. As DNA, the CDR3 is TGCGCCAGCAGCTTACACCCTACAGCCTATAGCAATCAGCCCCAGCATTTT.

The chain employs TRBV28 and TRBJ1-2; D uncertain. Looked up from germline, CDR1 is MDHEN and CDR2 is SYDVKM. This CDR3 region has 15 residues. With 6 bases removed from V and 5 bases from J, the gap between germline ends came to 19 bases. The CDR3 DNA follows: TGTGCCAGCAGCCTAGTATCCCCGGCTTGGTATGGCTACACCTTC. This gives the protein CASSLVSPAWYGYTF.

The CDR3 region is CASSSDSSGANVLTF. CDR3 DNA: TGTGCCAGCAGTTCTGACTCGTCCGGGGCCAACGTCCTGACTTTC. The chain uses TRBV27 and TRBJ2-6; unclear D gene. CDR3 length: 15 amino acids. The germline V gene encodes CDR1 MNHEY and CDR2 SMNVEV (reference sequence). Trimming cost V 4 bases and J 4 bases, with 11 bases left between them.

The V and J genes are TRBV5-1 and TRBJ2-7; a weak D match, TRBD2 (5 bases). The CDR3 consists of 16 residues. Germline assignment: CDR1 SGHRS and CDR2 YFSETQ. Trimming removed 4 bases at V and 3 bases at J, with 20 bases between. The CDR3 spells CASSPEVRPPRYEQYF. The CDR3 coding sequence is TGCGCCAGCAGCCCGGAGGTCCGGCCGCCTCGCTACGAGCAGTACTTC. The entire variable domain, with the rest obtained from reference TRBV5-1 and TRBJ2-7, is as follows: KAGVTQTPRYLIKTRGQQVTLSCSPISGHRSVSWYQQTPGQGLQFLFEYFSETQRNKGNFPGRFSGRQFSNSRSEMNVSTLELGDSALYLCASSPEVRPPRYEQYFGPGTRLTVT.

In its sample, this clone was seen a few times. The J gene is TRBJ2-7, the V gene TRBV15; 8 bases fit TRBD2. The J segment lost 1 base and the V segment lost 6 bases, leaving 5 bases of the junction unmatched. CDR1 LNHNV and CDR2 YYDKDF come from the germline V gene (reference sequence). This CDR3 is 14 amino acids long. Written as DNA, the CDR3 is TGTGCCACCAGAGATAGCGGGGTTTCCTACGAGCAGTACTTC. Protein product: CATRDSGVSYEQYF.

The V call is TRBV19, the J call TRBJ2-2, with D possibly TRBD2 on 5 matching bases. Trimming left V 7 bases short and J 4 bases short, with 16 bases between. CDR3 length: 15 residues. Germline values: CDR1 LNHDA, CDR2 SQIVND (reference sequence). In nucleotides, the CDR3 is TGTGCCAGTAAACTAGTGACGTTAGGCACCGGGGAGCTGTTTTTT. This gives the protein CASKLVTLGTGELFF. Drawing the rest from reference TRBV19 and TRBJ2-2, the complete variable domain is DGGITQSPKYLFRKEGQNVTLSCEQNLNHDAMYWYRQDPGQGLRLIYYSQIVNDFQKGDIAEGYSVSREKKESFPLTVTSAQKNPTAFYLCASKLVTLGTGELFFGEGSRLTVL.

The V and J genes are TRBV10-1 and TRBJ1-1, with a tentative D call TRBD1 (6 bases). This CDR3 spans 16 amino acids. With 4 bases removed from V and 0 bases from J, the gap between germline ends came to 15 bases. Per germline, CDR1 WNHNN and CDR2 SYGVQD (reference sequence). The CDR3 protein is CASSGGTGTLNTEAFF. The CDR3 region has the DNA TGCGCCAGCAGTGGGGGGACCGGGACACTGAACACTGAAGCTTTCTTT.

The rearrangement joins TRBV2 to TRBJ2-7; 8 bases fit TRBD2. From germline, CDR1 is SNHLY and CDR2 FYNNEI. Trimming at V came to 7 bases and at J to 3 bases, leaving 14 bases not matched to a gene. This CDR3 comprises 16 residues. The CDR3 sequence: CASIREWRGAVYEQYF. CDR3 in DNA: TGTGCCAGCATCCGGGAGTGGCGGGGGGCCGTCTACGAGCAGTACTTC.

CDR3 sequence (DNA): TGTGCCAGCAGGGGACTAGCGGGGGGTTGGCAGTTCTTC. Its protein is CASRGLAGGWQFF. The rearrangement uses TRBV12-3 or TRBV12-4 and TRBJ2-1, with TRBD2 matching 15 bases. This CDR3 is 13 amino acids long. V was pared by 6 bases and J by 12 bases, with 3 bases of the junction left unmatched.

The chain uses TRBV24-1 and TRBJ2-2; D call uncertain. The CDR3 is 12 amino acids. Germline CDR1 and CDR2: KGHDR and SFDVKD. Trimming left V 8 bases short and J 5 bases short, with 8 bases between. The CDR3 DNA sequence: TGTGCCACCAAGTCCTATACCGGGGAGCTGTTTTTT. Encoded protein: CATKSYTGELFF.

V is TRBV7-2 and J is TRBJ2-6, with D possibly TRBD1 on 8 matching bases. The CDR3 is 15 amino acids. CDR1 and CDR2 from the germline V gene are SGHTA and FQGNSA. The germline V and J ends were trimmed by 8 bases and 1 base, with 12 bases remaining between them. The CDR3 loop reads CASAQGGSGANVLTF. CDR3 coding DNA: TGTGCCAGCGCACAGGGGGGGTCTGGGGCCAACGTCCTGACTTTC.

This chain joins TRBV4-2 and TRBJ2-2; a weak D match, TRBD2 (6 bases). The CDR3 has 15 amino acids. Trimming took off 0 bases at V and 4 bases at J, with 9 bases between the two ends. In germline, CDR1 is LGHNA, CDR2 YNFKEQ. CDR3 residues: CASSQDIGGTGELFF. Here the CDR3 DNA reads TGTGCCAGCAGCCAAGATATCGGGGGCACCGGGGAGCTGTTTTTT.

The gene calls are TRBV7-8 and TRBJ1-2, with 11 bases matching TRBD1. J gave up 3 bases and V 5 bases, and 5 bases lay outside the gene matches. CDR1 is SGHVS, CDR2 FQNEAQ, per germline. The CDR3 loop spans 15 amino acids. The CDR3 here is CASSTRDRGDYGYTF. The DNA for the CDR3 is TGTGCCAGCAGCACCAGGGACAGGGGGGACTATGGCTACACCTTC.

V gene TRBV7-9 combines with J gene TRBJ2-7; possibly TRBD1 for D (5 bases). V was clipped by 1 base and J by 2 bases, with 12 bases between them. Germline V gives CDR1 SEHNR, CDR2 FQNEAQ (reference sequence). CDR3 size: 15 residues. The CDR3: CASSLDTRATYEQYF. The CDR3 DNA reads as TGTGCCAGCAGCTTAGACACCAGGGCAACCTACGAGCAGTACTTC. Based on the CDR3 plus reference TRBV7-9 and TRBJ2-7, the full variable domain is DTGVSQNPRHKITKRGQNVTFRCDPISEHNRLYWYRQTLGQGPEFLTYFQNEAQLEKSRLLSDRFSAERPKGSFSTLEIQRTEQGDSAMYLCASSLDTRATYEQYFGPGTRLTVT.

This rearrangement joins TRBV24-1 to TRBJ1-2; TRBD1 aligns across 9 bases. This CDR3 is 14 amino acids long. Germline CDR1 and CDR2: KGHDR and SFDVKD. V was clipped by 3 bases and J by 6 bases; unmatched bases: 4. The CDR3 bases are TGTGCCACCAGTGATGTCGACAGGGGGGATGGCTACACCTTC. It encodes CATSDVDRGDGYTF.

This clone has a handful of counts. This rearrangement joins TRBV2 to TRBJ2-5, with 10 nucleotides matching TRBD2. CDR1 is SNHLY, CDR2 FYNNEI, per germline. This CDR3 is 13 amino acids long. Germline trimming cut 8 bases from V and 4 bases from J; bases unmatched to any gene: 4. CDR3 DNA: TGTGCCAGCTCACTAGCGGGGTTAGAGACCCAGTACTTC. Its translation is CASSLAGLETQYF.

The CDR3 protein is CASRYRNTEAFF. DNA for the CDR3: TGTGCCAGTAGGTACAGGAACACTGAAGCTTTCTTT. The rearrangement joins TRBV19 to TRBJ1-1; D is undetermined. The germline V gene encodes CDR1 LNHDA and CDR2 SQIVND (reference sequence). The V gene lost 6 bases and the J gene lost 1 base, with 6 bases spanning the gap. The CDR3 has 12 residues. The whole variable domain, remainder taken from reference TRBV19 and TRBJ1-1, is DGGITQSPKYLFRKEGQNVTLSCEQNLNHDAMYWYRQDPGQGLRLIYYSQIVNDFQKGDIAEGYSVSREKKESFPLTVTSAQKNPTAFYLCASRYRNTEAFFGQGTRLTVV.

This clone has just one count. The chain links TRBV7-8 to TRBJ2-1; 15 bases map to TRBD2. J lost 9 bases, V lost 5 bases, and 17 bases had no gene match. This CDR3 spans 19 amino acids. Germline values: CDR1 SGHVS, CDR2 FQNEAQ. Here the CDR3 DNA reads TGTGCCAGCAGCCCAGGGAGGACTAGCGGGAGGGAGTTGGGGAGTGAGCAGTTCTTC. This gives the protein CASSPGRTSGRELGSEQFF.

This chain uses TRBV5-1 with TRBJ2-5; 7 nucleotides line up with TRBD1. J gave up 2 bases and V 0 bases, and 4 bases lay outside the gene matches. This CDR3 has 15 residues. Per germline, CDR1 SGHRS and CDR2 YFSETQ. DNA for the CDR3: TGCGCCAGCAGCTTGGGAGGCAGGGGGCAAGAGACCCAGTACTTC. It encodes CASSLGGRGQETQYF.

This clone occurred once. The rearrangement joins TRBV28 to TRBJ1-2; 7 bases agree with TRBD1. CDR3 size: 13 residues. The germline CDR1 and CDR2 sequences are MDHEN and SYDVKM. The V gene end was trimmed by 3 bases and the J gene end by 4 bases; junction bases not matched to a gene: 2. The CDR3 here is CASSLGQFYGYTF. For the CDR3, the DNA is TGTGCCAGCAGTTTGGGACAGTTCTATGGCTACACCTTC.

This chain connects TRBV18 to TRBJ2-6; 7 bases match TRBD1. V shed 3 bases and J 1 base; nucleotides not matched to a gene: 3. The germline V gene has CDR1 KGHSH and CDR2 LQKENI. The CDR3 has 16 amino acids. CDR3 in amino acids: CASSPPGQSGANVLTF. CDR3 nucleotide sequence: TGTGCCAGCTCACCTCCGGGACAGTCTGGGGCCAACGTCCTGACTTTC.

J is TRBJ1-5 and V is TRBV29-1; 7 bases are shared with TRBD1. The CDR3 spans 13 residues. Germline V CDR1 and CDR2: SQVTM, ANQGSEA. Germline trimming cut 3 bases from V and 3 bases from J; bases unmatched to any gene: 2. The chain's CDR3 is CSVDEGANQPQHF. DNA of the CDR3: TGCAGCGTTGATGAGGGGGCCAATCAGCCCCAGCATTTT.

This clone was detected only once. The rearrangement links TRBV29-1 to TRBJ2-1; 8 nucleotides match TRBD2. The length of the CDR3 is 15 residues. CDR1 is SQVTM and CDR2 is ANQGSEA in the germline V gene. Unmatched junction bases numbered 14, after V lost 6 bases and J lost 7 bases. The CDR3 coding sequence is TGCAGCGTAAATAGGGGCGGCGGGAGGACGAATGAGCAGTTCTTC. As protein: CSVNRGGGRTNEQFF.

This sequence joins TRBV27 and TRBJ1-3; no reliable D call. This CDR3 contains 14 residues. Germline loops: CDR1 MNHEY, CDR2 SMNVEV (reference sequence). V lost 1 base and J lost 2, with 6 bases in between. In DNA, the CDR3 is TGTGCCAGCAGTTTATACGGGGCTGGAAACACCATATATTTT. It codes for CASSLYGAGNTIYF.

This chain connects TRBV3-1 (or the pseudogene TRBV3-2) to TRBJ1-6, with 7 bases lining up with TRBD1. The junction had 3 bases not matched to a gene; V was cut back by 5 bases and J by 2 bases. Germline V gene sequence: CDR1 LGHDT, CDR2 YNNKEL (reference sequence). The CDR3 is 15 amino acids. In nucleotides, the CDR3 is TGTGCCAGCAGCTCGGGACAGACCTATAATTCACCCCTCCACTTT. It translates to CASSSGQTYNSPLHF.

The chain uses TRBV7-9 and TRBJ2-2; TRBD1 matches 7 bases. CDR3 size: 14 residues. Germline V gives CDR1 SEHNR, CDR2 FQNEAQ (reference sequence). V shed 3 bases and J 6 bases; nucleotides not matched to a gene: 4. CDR3 residues: CASSFRGGPGELFF. CDR3 DNA: TGTGCCAGCAGCTTTCGAGGGGGCCCCGGGGAGCTGTTTTTT.

V and J are TRBV5-1 and TRBJ2-5, with 7 bases matching TRBD2. J gave up 1 base and V 0 bases, and 3 bases lay outside the gene matches. The CDR3 is made up of 15 amino acids. CDR1 and CDR2 from the germline V gene are SGHRS and YFSETQ. As DNA, the CDR3 is TGCGCCAGCAGCTTGGGACTAGCCCGCCAAGAGACCCAGTACTTC. Translated: CASSLGLARQETQYF.

This clone was seen a single time. The CDR3 spells CSASSWRDRTYNEQFF. CDR3 DNA sequence: TGCAGTGCTAGTAGCTGGCGGGACAGGACCTACAATGAGCAGTTCTTC. The chain is built from TRBV20-1 and TRBJ2-1; TRBD1 matches at 8 bases. Trimming cost V 3 bases and J 2 bases; bases outside gene matches: 9. This CDR3 comprises 16 residues. Germline V gene data show CDR1 as DFQATT and CDR2 as SNEGSKA (reference sequence).